A selection of T cell receptor beta chains follows, all from one sample in a study of CD8 T cells in Susac syndrome. TCRdb re-analysed the immunoSEQ multiplex PCR reads in MiXCR, keeping a single row per CDR3 protein. The table lists around 130,000 distinct CDR3 sequences, approximately 94% of them singletons. Source material: CD4+ T cells from PBMCs. These receptors all come from a human donor with multiple sclerosis. CDR3s include the opening cysteine and the closing phenylalanine or tryptophan. Fields, in order: clone size, J gene, V gene, CDR3 protein. For some rows the clone size is stated as once, few or many, or as a class when expanded; others skip it.

size: NA; J: TRBJ1-5; V: TRBV7-9; CDR3: CASSPDIHSNQPQHF
size: once; J: TRBJ2-3; V: TRBV29-1; CDR3: CSVESFGTDTQYF
size: NA; J: TRBJ1-1; V: TRBV30; CDR3: CAWSVGGAGNTEAFF
size: NA; J: TRBJ2-1; V: TRBV20-1; CDR3: CSASEKANYNEQFF
size: NA; J: TRBJ1-1; V: TRBV5-1; CDR3: CASSFQGTRSGTEAFF
size: NA; J: TRBJ2-1; V: TRBV20-1; CDR3: CSASGGGPPNEQFF
size: NA; J: TRBJ1-2; V: TRBV20-1; CDR3: CSAKAGNYGYTF
size: NA; J: TRBJ1-1; V: TRBV7-3; CDR3: CASSTQYRGSDTEAFF
size: NA; J: TRBJ1-1; V: TRBV12-3/TRBV12-4; CDR3: CASSSKPWGTEAFF
size: NA; J: TRBJ1-1; V: TRBV5-6; CDR3: CASSLVLAANTEAFF
size: NA; J: TRBJ1-4; V: TRBV5-4; CDR3: CASSPRHDGGGSEKLFF
size: NA; J: TRBJ2-1; V: TRBV12-3/TRBV12-4; CDR3: CASSPTGTSGNEQFF
size: NA; J: TRBJ2-3; V: TRBV30; CDR3: CAWTSGTDTQYF
size: NA; J: TRBJ2-2; V: TRBV19; CDR3: CASRFKTGELFF
size: once; J: TRBJ1-2; V: TRBV12-3/TRBV12-4; CDR3: CASRNTGDYGYTF
size: NA; J: TRBJ2-7; V: TRBV27; CDR3: CASKGGGGHEQYF
size: NA; J: TRBJ2-1; V: TRBV6-6; CDR3: CASSPVASLGSNEQFF
size: NA; J: TRBJ2-7; V: TRBV6-5; CDR3: CASSTSGGGYEQYF
size: NA; J: TRBJ2-7; V: TRBV11-2; CDR3: CASSWGQGLVEQYF
size: NA; J: TRBJ1-2; V: TRBV27; CDR3: CASSLSGARWGYTF
size: few; J: TRBJ2-1; V: TRBV6-1; CDR3: CASSLGPNNEQFF
size: NA; J: TRBJ1-1; V: TRBV20-1; CDR3: CSAMRTEAFF
size: NA; J: TRBJ2-5; V: TRBV5-1; CDR3: CASRVASGTLETQYF
size: NA; J: TRBJ1-1; V: TRBV3-1; CDR3: CASSRQGGRTEAFF
size: few; J: TRBJ2-1; V: TRBV5-4; CDR3: CASSLRLSSYNEQFF
size: NA; J: TRBJ2-7; V: TRBV28; CDR3: CASSPQVIEQYF
size: once; J: TRBJ1-6; V: TRBV24-1; CDR3: CATSDYANSPLHF
size: NA; J: TRBJ2-1; V: TRBV30; CDR3: CAWSGGPERGMYEQFF
size: NA; J: TRBJ1-5; V: TRBV29-1; CDR3: CSVADRGQSQPQHF
size: NA; J: TRBJ1-5; V: TRBV18; CDR3: CASTAGNQPQHF
size: NA; J: TRBJ1-5; V: TRBV18; CDR3: CASSRYGALNNQPQHF
size: NA; J: TRBJ2-7; V: TRBV29-1; CDR3: CSVLTEPKAYEQYF
size: NA; J: TRBJ1-1; V: TRBV12-3/TRBV12-4; CDR3: CASSTTGGTEAFF
size: NA; J: TRBJ1-1; V: TRBV5-1; CDR3: CASSSTAMNTEAFF
size: few; J: TRBJ1-5; V: TRBV18; CDR3: CASSQEGQPQHF
size: NA; J: TRBJ2-3; V: TRBV30; CDR3: CAWSVNGDTQYF
size: NA; J: TRBJ1-1; V: TRBV2; CDR3: CASSEGNAGGTEAFF
size: NA; J: TRBJ1-1; V: TRBV3-1; CDR3: CASSQDRERGPAFF
size: once; J: TRBJ2-5; V: TRBV6-5; CDR3: CASRPQVWGQETQYF
size: NA; J: TRBJ1-3; V: TRBV30; CDR3: CAWSVGVTSSGNTIYF